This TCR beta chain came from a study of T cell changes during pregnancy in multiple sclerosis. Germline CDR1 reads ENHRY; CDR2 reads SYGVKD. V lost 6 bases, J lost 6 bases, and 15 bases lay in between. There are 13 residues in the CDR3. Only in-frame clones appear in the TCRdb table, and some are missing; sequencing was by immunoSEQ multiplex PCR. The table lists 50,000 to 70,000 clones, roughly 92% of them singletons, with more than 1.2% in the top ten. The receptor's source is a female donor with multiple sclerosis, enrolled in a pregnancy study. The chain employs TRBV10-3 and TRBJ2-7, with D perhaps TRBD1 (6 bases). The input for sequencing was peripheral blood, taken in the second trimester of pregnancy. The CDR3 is CAISQQGIGEQYF. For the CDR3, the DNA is TGTGCCATCAGCCAACAGGGAATTGGCGAGCAGTACTTC.